This T cell receptor beta chain was observed in a study of CD8+ T cells in alopecia areata listed by TCRdb under 2018. Looking at the study overall: Treated patients were enrolled in an open-label pilot trial of oral tofacitinib at 5 to 10 mg twice daily for moderate-to-severe alopecia areata. Tofacitinib was administered for 6 to 18 months, and 6 months of follow-up off drug were then conducted to assess delayed response and recurrence. In treated patients, disease severity was measured using the SALT score, which gives the percentage of scalp surface area affected. High-throughput TCRbeta sequencing was used to examine T cell clonal expansion in alopecia areata in both the C3H/HeJ mouse model and human patients. On the human side, TCRbeta sequencing was run on scalp tissue and on sorted CD4+ and CD8+ peripheral blood T cells from healthy controls and from alopecia areata patients with either patchy or totalis/universalis disease. Patients on tofacitinib were biopsied at baseline and after 4 and 24 weeks of treatment, and several of the patients also had a later scalp biopsy. Clonality in the scalp was compared among normal scalp (n=4), patchy alopecia areata scalp (n=8), and alopecia totalis/universalis scalp (n=8). RNA came from the PAXgene miRNA kit for fixed scalp, the miRNeasy kit for PBMCs, and the RNeasy kit for mouse skin. Amplification of TCRbeta CDR3 regions was done by immunoSEQ multiplex PCR using 35 Vbeta forward primers and 13 Jbeta reverse primers. Results and caveats for the whole study, not just this receptor: During tofacitinib treatment, many expanded lesional clones stuck around in both scalp and blood, and this persistence may partly explain why relapse happens after treatment is stopped. Tofacitinib significantly decreased scalp clonality and the number of expanded CD8+ clones among the top 100 scalp clones. Compared with normal scalp, lesional scalp, particularly in alopecia totalis/universalis, had higher clonality and more expanded CD8+ clones, which suggests antigenic drive. Compared with mice, TCR sequences shared between patients were less clear, possibly partly because of HLA diversity across the patient population. Because the treated cohort was small and had only one nonresponder, larger studies are needed to examine links between baseline CD8+ expansion and response. Unlike mouse skin, where gammadelta T cells dominate, normal human skin contains resident alphabeta T cells that get sequenced too, which complicates analysis of the scalp TCR repertoire.

Libraries came from the immunoSEQ multiplex PCR assay. For TCR sequencing, RNA was extracted from every sample and reverse transcribed into cDNA to serve as template. SuperScript III was used to make first-strand cDNA, primed with a 2:1 mix of oligo-dT and random hexamers. A synthetic immune receptor repertoire was used to measure amplification bias, and any remaining bias was corrected computationally. The paper's processing steps were these. After raw reads were preprocessed to remove errors, the CDR3 was defined following IMGT conventions as running from the conserved cysteine to phenylalanine. Clonality was computed by normalizing Shannon entropy by log2 of the number of productive unique TCRs and subtracting the result from 1. Scalp TCRbeta sequences were cross-referenced with sorted blood CD4 and CD8 repertoires so that the CD4 or CD8 identity of scalp clones could be inferred. Imported from immuneACCESS, the table was reduced by TCRdb to in-frame sequences with V and J called. These copies leave out some clones; in studies compared against another copy, an unresolved V gene accounts for under half, and the cause of the remainder is not known. The V and J calls and clone size are taken from that table; D and trimming were inferred from the DNA. For this sample the table gives about 200,000 clones, of which roughly 56% were detected only once. Of the sample, roughly 1.5% falls within the top ten clones.

To note about this clone: Its antigen is unknown. Per-base quality was not reported, and no clone a single base away is much larger than it.

What the time point label conveys for this sample: more than 3 weeks on oral tofacitinib. In light of the paper, this sample's treatment or condition label describes: oral pan-JAK inhibitor, 5-10 mg twice daily. Peripheral blood and lesional scalp punch biopsies were obtained from patients with alopecia areata. PBMCs were separated by density centrifugation and stained for CD3, CD4 and CD8, after which CD4+ and CD8+ T cells were sorted on a FACSAria. The CDR3 has 13 amino acids, counting the end cysteine and phenylalanine. The read is trimmed to its CDR3 DNA, 39 bases read in frame from base 1. The V end loses 0 bases and the J end loses 5 bases, and a stretch of 10 bases separates them. The germline V gene (reference sequence) specifies GTSNPN as CDR1 and SVGIG as CDR2.

The receptor was derived from a human donor with alopecia areata. The source material was CD4+ T cells sorted from blood, sampled at week 4, from a patient treated with tofacitinib. The rearrangement combines TRBV30 with TRBJ1-1, with TRBD1 perhaps the D gene, on 5 matching bases. The CDR3 reads as follows: CAWSVNQGTEAFF. The bases read TGTGCCTGGAGTGTCAATCAGGGTACTGAAGCTTTCTTT.